What follows are 19 T cell receptor beta chains derived from one specimen sequenced in a study of response to subunit inactivated influenza vaccine. Via MiXCR, TCRdb re-called the RT-PCR reads, giving one row per CDR3 protein. The data contain some 800,000 distinct CDR3 sequences, approximately 22% of them singletons. The material sequenced was PBMCs from blood, taken 5 days after vaccination. All receptors derive from a man aged 50-59 years who received an inactivated influenza vaccine.

This clonotype has more than one count but fewer than ten. The CDR3 spells CASSLWGGAGEYEQYF. CDR3 coding DNA: TGTGCCAGCAGCTTATGGGGAGGGGCAGGGGAGTACGAGCAGTACTTC. The rearrangement links TRBV7-2 to TRBJ2-7; possible D gene TRBD2, 7 bases. The germline V gene has CDR1 SGHTA and CDR2 FQGNSA. This CDR3 has 16 amino acids. The V gene lost 2 bases and the J gene lost 4 bases, with 18 bases spanning the gap.

This clonotype was seen more than once but under ten times. This chain links TRBV4-2 with TRBJ2-3, with TRBD2 as a possible D gene (6 bases). The CDR3 length is 16 residues. The V gene's germline CDR1 is LGHNA and CDR2 YNFKEQ. The V and J ends lost 0 bases and 1 base respectively, with 11 bases between them. CDR3 in DNA: TGTGCCAGCAGCCAAGATGCTAGCGTGGGCACAGATACGCAGTATTTT. Translated, it gives CASSQDASVGTDTQYF.

The chain carries TRBV7-2 and TRBJ2-1; no definite D call. Between the trimmed V and J ends, which lost 1 base and 5 bases, there was a span of 9 bases. There are 14 residues in the CDR3. Germline V gives CDR1 SGHTA, CDR2 FQGNSA. CDR3 DNA sequence: TGTGCCAGCAGCTTAGTTGGCAGAGACAATGAGCAGTTCTTC. Amino acids: CASSLVGRDNEQFF.

This clonotype was seen many times. The chain employs TRBV12-3 or TRBV12-4 and TRBJ2-2; 10 bases map to TRBD2. V was pared by 2 bases and J by 4 bases, with 4 bases of the junction left unmatched. This CDR3 comprises 16 residues. CDR3 in amino acids: CASSLRASGGTGELFF. The CDR3 DNA is TGTGCCAGCAGTTTAAGGGCTAGCGGGGGCACCGGGGAGCTGTTTTTT.

The gene calls are TRBV6-1 and TRBJ2-1, with D perhaps TRBD2 (5 bases). CDR1 and CDR2 from the germline V gene are MNHNS and SASEGT. V lost 6 bases, J lost 4 bases, and 13 bases lay in between. The length of the CDR3 is 14 residues. CDR3 loop: CASRTGTTYNEQFF. CDR3 DNA: TGTGCCAGCAGAACGGGAACGACGTACAATGAGCAGTTCTTC.

In its sample, this clonotype was seen a few times. The chain employs TRBV29-1 and TRBJ1-1; tentatively, D is TRBD1 (5 bases). Between the trimmed V and J ends, which lost 1 base and 5 bases, there was a span of 17 bases. This CDR3 contains 15 residues. Germline loops: CDR1 SQVTM, CDR2 ANQGSEA. The CDR3 is CSVEVPGDRRTEAFF. The CDR3 DNA sequence: TGCAGCGTTGAAGTTCCCGGGGACCGGCGGACTGAAGCTTTCTTT. The variable domain in full, completed from reference TRBV29-1 and TRBJ1-1, reads SAVISQKPSRDICQRGTSLTIQCQVDSQVTMMFWYRQQPGQSLTLIATANQGSEATYESGFVIDKFPISRPNLTFSTLTVSNMSPEDSSIYLCSVEVPGDRRTEAFFGQGTRLTVV.

This clonotype came up many times. This chain joins TRBV7-2 and TRBJ2-7; 8 nucleotides match TRBD1. V gave up 6 bases and J gave up 4 bases; unmatched junction bases: 2. The CDR3 totals 12 residues. CDR1 is SGHTA and CDR2 is FQGNSA in the germline V gene. Here the CDR3 DNA reads TGTGCCAGCAGAGGACAGGGTTACGAGCAGTACTTC. Encoded protein: CASRGQGYEQYF.

The CDR3 loop is CSARGQGAANEQYF. CDR3 sequence (DNA): TGCAGCGCCCGAGGACAGGGGGCAGCAAACGAGCAGTACTTC. The gene calls are TRBV29-1 and TRBJ2-7; 11 nucleotides align to TRBD1. V shed 7 bases, J shed 5 bases, and the junction held 10 bases outside the gene matches. This CDR3 comprises 14 residues. Germline CDR1 is SQVTM and CDR2 is ANQGSEA.

This clonotype was seen more than once but under ten times. This chain joins TRBV5-5 and TRBJ2-2; 8 nucleotides agree with TRBD1. CDR3 length: 15 residues. The ends lost 0 bases at V and 6 bases at J; junction bases unmatched: 4. Per germline, CDR1 SGHKS and CDR2 YYEKEE (reference sequence). Here the CDR3 DNA reads TGTGCCAGCAGCTTGGGGACAGGGTGGTCCGGGGAGCTGTTTTTT. It specifies CASSLGTGWSGELFF. The whole variable domain, filled in from reference TRBV5-5 and TRBJ2-2, reads DAGVTQSPTHLIKTRGQQVTLRCSPISGHKSVSWYQQVLGQGPQFIFQYYEKEERGRGNFPDRFSARQFPNYSSELNVNALLLGDSALYLCASSLGTGWSGELFFGEGSRLTVL.

The gene calls are TRBV28 and TRBJ2-1, with a possible D match to TRBD2 (6 bases). The germline gives CDR1 MDHEN, CDR2 SYDVKM. V shed 4 bases and J shed 2 bases, with 12 bases lying between them. The CDR3 is 15 residues long. The CDR3 coding sequence is TGTGCCAGCAGTTCAACGGACTATGCCTACAATGAGCAGTTCTTC. This gives the protein CASSSTDYAYNEQFF.

The V gene is TRBV4-3, the J gene TRBJ2-3; 7 nucleotides match TRBD2. V lost 1 base, J lost 2 bases, and 3 bases stayed unmatched. Per the germline V gene, CDR1 is LGHNA and CDR2 is YSLEER. This CDR3 comprises 15 residues. The CDR3 spells CASSQAGGTTDTQYF. CDR3 in DNA: TGCGCCAGCAGCCAAGCGGGAGGCACCACAGATACGCAGTATTTT.

The rearrangement uses TRBV27 and TRBJ2-7; a possible D gene is TRBD2 (5 bases). Per the germline V gene, CDR1 is MNHEY and CDR2 is SMNVEV (reference sequence). This CDR3 contains 14 residues. Between the trimmed V and J ends, which lost 8 bases and 3 bases, there was a span of 17 bases. CDR3 residues: CASRRPGYGYEQYF. In DNA form, the CDR3 reads TGTGCCAGCCGACGGCCGGGGTATGGCTACGAGCAGTACTTC.

The chain uses TRBV29-1 and TRBJ1-2; 8 positions match TRBD1. Germline V gives CDR1 SQVTM, CDR2 ANQGSEA. V shed 0 bases and J 2 bases; nucleotides not matched to a gene: 5. The CDR3 totals 15 residues. CDR3 region: CSVEDWTGSNYGYTF. DNA for the CDR3: TGCAGCGTTGAAGACTGGACAGGGTCGAACTATGGCTACACCTTC.

This clonotype turned up a few times. The chain joins TRBV7-2 to TRBJ1-1; D is possibly TRBD1 (6 bases). Germline V gives CDR1 SGHTA, CDR2 FQGNSA. The ends were cut back, 3 bases at V and 5 bases at J, with 13 bases in the middle. This CDR3 has 14 amino acids. CDR3 loop: CASSLGGGKTEAFF. The CDR3 DNA reads as TGTGCCAGCAGCTTGGGGGGCGGGAAAACTGAAGCTTTCTTT.

This clonotype has just a few counts. V usage is TRBV27 and J usage is TRBJ2-5; tentatively, D is TRBD1 (6 bases). The length of the CDR3 is 15 residues. Per the germline V gene, CDR1 is MNHEY and CDR2 is SMNVEV (reference sequence). V was pared by 5 bases and J by 1 base, with 14 bases between. The CDR3 protein is CASSRSRGFQETQYF. CDR3 bases: TGTGCCAGCAGTCGATCAAGGGGGTTCCAAGAGACCCAGTACTTC.

The J gene is TRBJ2-7, the V gene TRBV6-5; 7 bases agree with TRBD2. V gave up 5 bases and J gave up 0 bases; unmatched junction bases: 7. The CDR3 covers 15 residues. From germline, CDR1 is MNHEY and CDR2 SVGAGI. CDR3 nucleotides: TGTGCCAGCAGTACTCGTGGCGGGAGCTCCTACGAGCAGTACTTC. Amino acids: CASSTRGGSSYEQYF.

This clonotype turned up a few times. The rearrangement links TRBV12-3 or TRBV12-4 to TRBJ2-5; TRBD2 is a possible D gene (5 bases). V gave up 6 bases and J gave up 5 bases, with 13 bases separating them. CDR3 length: 13 residues. The CDR3 DNA is TGTGCCAGCAGGATGTGGGGAGAGGAGACCCAGTACTTC. Encoded protein: CASRMWGEETQYF.

This clonotype was observed a handful of times. The genes are TRBV5-1 and TRBJ2-2; D call uncertain. The V gene lost 0 bases and the J gene lost 13 bases, with 16 bases spanning the gap. In germline, CDR1 is SGHRS, CDR2 YFSETQ. The CDR3 length is 14 residues. The CDR3 loop is CASSLESQKNALFF. CDR3 DNA: TGCGCCAGCAGCTTGGAGTCCCAGAAAAACGCGCTGTTTTTT.

In its sample, this clonotype was seen many times. This chain links TRBV20-1 with TRBJ2-1, with 8 bases identical to TRBD2. CDR3 length: 12 amino acids. CDR1 is DFQATT and CDR2 is SNEGSKA in the germline V gene (reference sequence). Trimming at V came to 6 bases and at J to 7 bases, leaving 5 bases not matched to a gene. The CDR3 loop reads CSAEGLGNEQFF. CDR3 sequence (DNA): TGCAGTGCGGAGGGACTAGGGAATGAGCAGTTCTTC.